This T cell receptor beta chain was captured by sequencing in a study of PD-1 blockade in classical Hodgkin lymphoma. Across the whole study: Nivolumab dosing for patients was 3 mg/kg, administered intravenously every 2 weeks.

Time point indicated: cycle 4 day 1 (C4D1), after five to seven weeks of nivolumab. Every single patient, without exception, relapsed after autologous stem cell transplantation, and brentuximab vedotin exposure varied. The data were produced by immunoSEQ multiplex PCR, yet TCRdb's version contains in-frame clones alone and is incomplete. Here the sample spans more than 6,000 clones, roughly three quarters being singletons. There are a few counts of this clone. Its matching antigen is unknown. Study outcomes and limitations: Relapsed/refractory patients reportedly had lower baseline diversity than newly diagnosed patients. Patients who responded completely had about the same baseline diversity as newly diagnosed patients.

This TCR was sampled from a human donor with classical Hodgkin lymphoma. The sequencing here drew on peripheral blood mononuclear cells (PBMCs), taken before the fourth cycle of nivolumab.

CDR3 sequence (DNA): TGTGCCAGCAGTTTTTCCCTACAGGGGGACACTGAAGCTTTCTTT. Translated: CASSFSLQGDTEAFF. The V gene is TRBV28, the J gene TRBJ1-1; the match to TRBD1 covers 8 bases. Looked up from germline, CDR1 is MDHEN and CDR2 is SYDVKM. With 3 bases clipped from V and 3 bases from J, the junction kept 6 bases outside the gene matches. The CDR3 covers 15 residues. The variable domain in full, with the rest retrieved from reference TRBV28 and TRBJ1-1, is DVKVTQSSRYLVKRTGEKVFLECVQDMDHENMFWYRQDPGLGLRLIYFSYDVKMKEKGDIPEGYSVSREKKERFSLILESASTNQTSMYLCASSFSLQGDTEAFFGQGTRLTVV.